The entry below gives a single TCR beta chain sequence along with its context. The clone's antigen remains unknown. Base-call qualities are not available, and no considerably larger clone is one nucleotide away. The cohort consisted of some 670 healthy bone marrow donors. At the time of sampling, all cohort members were nominally healthy, though unrecorded immune exposures were likely present. The donor was CMV seropositive and belonged to the group of more than 250 seropositive cohort members. A peripheral blood sample was provided by each donor, and peripheral blood mononuclear cells were used for TCR beta sequencing. The Qiagen DNeasy Blood Extraction Kit was used to extract genomic DNA from the blood cell samples. This sample is drawn from a study of cytomegalovirus exposure and HLA in healthy donors (dated by TCRdb to between 2016 and 2019). For the study in its entirety: An earlier analysis of several hundred of the donors reported 250 to 300 Gb of sequence data and 100 million to 130 million unique TCR beta sequences from approximately 180 million T cells. Using immunosequencing, the study profiled T cell repertoires from 500 to 800 subjects and related those repertoires to cytomegalovirus serostatus. A later genetic analysis used genome-wide SNP genotypes for about 60% of the 666 donors, treating that subset as a discovery cohort. Donor age, sex, ethnicity and CMV serostatus were compiled together with the repertoire data. Every repertoire in the discovery cohort had been generated on one and the same sequencing platform. The later analysis used no new phenotypic data to find candidate immune exposures, relying instead on TCR beta sequences and their occurrence across donors. High-throughput TCR immunosequencing, statistical association of individual TCRs with disease status, and machine learning were combined to predict cytomegalovirus infection status. In addition to the first cohort of 650 to 750 subjects, a separate validation cohort of about 120 different subjects was used. Both class I and class II loci were covered by HLA typing, at four-digit resolution. An earlier analysis of fewer than 700 of the donors applied high-throughput TCR beta sequencing to assess whether each TCR beta V gene segment acted as functional or pseudogenic. Among roughly 400 genotyped donors of the cohort, an average of around 220,000 unique TCR beta nucleotide sequences was sequenced per donor, of which roughly 17% were non-productive. Typing coverage differed by locus: A, B, C, DRB1 and DQB1 were typed in about 620-640 donors, DQA1 in around 500, DPA1 in some 610, and DPB1 in just under 490. Four to six DR-DQ haplotypes were handled as single units for association and clustering, since linkage in the cohort was strong. Among the roughly 400 genotyped donors, under 90% belonged to the genetic ancestry cluster associated with self-reported Caucasian donors. An early release that covered about 600 HLA-typed donors contained about 300 gigabases of sequencing data and about 93 million unique TCR sequences. To study patterns of TCR occurrence, a later analysis re-analyzed previously published TCR beta repertoires from 666 donors and added high-resolution HLA genotyping. The study aimed to test whether signatures of past pathogen exposure could be identified by cataloging public T cell receptors. What the authors observed across the whole study: In this cohort, only TCR beta chains were sequenced, and detectable features were limited by the absence of alpha or paired-chain data. In a later analysis, HLA-associated TCR beta chains showed more clonal expansion and lower generation probabilities than non-associated chains that were equally common. In a later analysis, the rate of TCR association differed among HLA loci, with DRB1 alleles having the most associated TCRs and HLA-C alleles having the fewest. A later analysis associated about 17,000 TCR beta sequences with specific HLA alleles at a false discovery rate of 0.05. In the study, some 180 TCR beta chains were listed as associated with cytomegalovirus. A cluster of highly shared sequence variants was judged likely to be a technical artifact of the sequencing pipeline. Correlated functional status among segregating V segments might reflect linkage disequilibrium, but an unknown experimental factor could not be ruled out. When HLA alleles, especially DR and DQ, strongly co-occurred, attributing TCR associations to individual alleles was difficult. Presence/absence analyses assumed roughly uniform sequencing depth across donors, an assumption that may not hold. The authors suggested that the approach could potentially be generalized to other disease states and immunological phenotypes. Across donors, most TCR sequences were observed very rarely, whereas some public TCRs were present in many individuals. Immune exposure information for the cohort was limited to CMV serostatus. According to a later analysis, most CMV-associated TCR beta chains appeared to be HLA-restricted, and the HLA associations seemed to be driven largely by CMV exposure. In a later genetic analysis, a missense DCLRE1C variant was associated with V-gene and J-gene trimming of TCR beta chains, and the association was replicated in an independent cohort. Some IMGT-functional V segments, including TRBV6-2 and TRBV6-3, could not be distinguished by the 87-base-pair reads and were therefore excluded. In vitro tests confirmed that a few of the cytomegalovirus-associated TCR beta chains recognize cytomegalovirus antigens. A later genetic analysis reported fewer N-insertions in productive TCRs among donors in an Asian-associated ancestry cluster than the 666-donor mean. A further reported finding was that TCR beta sequences accurately predicted the HLA-A and HLA-B alleles for most subjects in the first cohort. Broadly in line with IMGT annotations, most TCR beta V segments showed up in productive rearrangements about 90% or about 30% of the time in an earlier analysis of 450 to 600 of the donors. The earlier analysis of approximately 590 of the donors excluded some 16 rarely observed V segments, including chromosome 9 orphons, because counts were too low. Cytomegalovirus status was reported to be diagnosed by the classifier with high specificity and sensitivity in both the original and validation cohorts. According to a later analysis, parvovirus B19, influenza, CMV and Epstein-Barr virus appeared linked to several top co-occurrence clusters. Because HLA typing was unavailable for some donors at each locus, only the typed subset was used in association tests.

The library was prepared using the immunoSEQ multiplex PCR assay. For the multiplex PCR, a mixture combining 60 forward primers for TCR Vbeta segments and 13 reverse primers for TCR Jbeta segments was used. The CDR3 region of rearranged TCR beta genes was amplified from genomic DNA with a multiplex PCR assay. The amplified TCR beta libraries were sequenced on the Illumina HiSeq System as 87-base-pair reads. Processing in the source paper ran as follows. A later analysis counted about 80 million unique TCR beta chains across the 550 to 700 repertoires, and some 11 million of these chains were shared by at least two donors. To remove PCR and sequencing errors, raw reads were error-corrected and collapsed into unique sequences using a nearest-neighbor algorithm that merged closely related sequences. Alignment of CDR3 sequences to IMGT reference sequences was used to assign V, D and J gene segments. For a sequence to be retained, a match of at least six nucleotides to both a V gene segment and a J gene segment was required. A rearrangement was called productive if the CDR3 had no stop codons and remained in frame with V and J, and every other rearrangement was called non-productive. CDR3 was defined by IMGT convention, running from the second conserved V-encoded cysteine to the conserved J-encoded phenylalanine. The earlier analysis of approximately 500 of the donors excluded sequences that lacked an unambiguous match to a single V gene segment. An earlier analysis of almost 600 of the donors classified V segments as functional when productive rearrangements were above 56.7% and as segregating when the standard deviation between donors was above 5%. To diagnose cytomegalovirus status from the catalog of TCR beta chain sequences, a statistical classification framework was built. In a later analysis, TCR nucleotide sequences were compared against IMGT/GENE-DB human TR gene sequences so that V and J genes could be assigned. In a later analysis, CDR3 sequences and most-parsimonious VDJ recombination scenarios were assigned using the TCRdist pipeline. In a later analysis, every TCR beta chain was defined by the combination of its CDR3 amino acid sequence and its V-gene family, and reads without a unique V-gene family were dropped. To address suspected cross-contamination and a sequencing artifact, a later analysis removed a few hundred highly shared, low-generation-probability nucleotide sequences. A later analysis calculated a clonal expansion index for each public chain from normalized within-repertoire ranks of inferred template counts. A later analysis computed generation probabilities with a VDJ recombination model fitted to out-of-frame rearrangements, and checked the results against IGoR. A later analysis scored TCR-TCR, TCR-HLA and TCR-CMV co-occurrence with hypergeometric tests, applying a repertoire-size bias correction to TCR pairs. To estimate false discovery rates, a later analysis permuted the HLA or CMV assignments 20 times. In a later analysis, co-occurring TCRs were grouped with DBSCAN, and TCRdist sequence similarity was added when clustering was performed within HLA-allele-positive subsets. Repertoires with fewer than 30,000 or more than 120,000 public chains, plus five repertoires with anomalous nucleotide sharing, were excluded from co-occurrence clustering. TCRdb provides this immuneACCESS table in a form limited to in-frame rearrangements. Some clones are lacking; in checked studies, under half of them reflect an unresolved V gene, and why the rest are absent is not known. D and trimming come from the DNA, and the V and J calls and clone size come from that table. Within this sample are around 140,000 clones, with approximately 78% of them counted one time only. The ten largest clonotypes hold 5% to 7.5% of the sample.

Trimming removed 4 bases from V and 3 bases from J, leaving 26 bases between the germline ends. Inclusive of the bounding cysteine and phenylalanine, the CDR3 is 18 residues long. The kept DNA is CDR3 alone, 54 bases in frame from the first base. According to the germline V gene (reference sequence), CDR1 reads SGHNT and CDR2 reads YYREEE. This chain is built from TRBV5-4 and TRBJ2-7; a weak D assignment points to TRBD2 (7 bases agree). This clonotype originated in a middle-aged woman in good health and CMV-seropositive. The sequenced material came from PBMCs. The DNA sequence is TGTGCCAGCAGCCCGGGGGGTTATGGCGGGAGAGGGGGCTACGAGCAGTACTTC. This gives the protein CASSPGGYGGRGGYEQYF.